Here is one T cell receptor (beta chain) with its context. The sample belongs to a study of blood T cell repertoires in COVID-19. About the research overall: Collection of acute and convalescent COVID-19 samples took place in the United States, Italy and Spain. Sources were T cells, B-cell-depleted T cells, or PBMCs; the material itself was cDNA or gDNA.

Under the authors' procedure: Estimated nucleated cell counts came from reference gene primer amplification. Assay: immunoSEQ multiplex PCR; the TCRdb copy retains only in-frame clones and omits some. The V and J calls and the clone size are those of that table, but D and trimming were determined from the DNA. The repertoire holds just under 250,000 clones, approximately 83% seen once, with roughly 3% in the top ten. CDR3 size: 13 residues. CDR1 and CDR2 (germline): SGHKS, YYEKEE (reference sequence). V gave up 3 bases and J gave up 3 bases, with 6 bases separating them. Material for sequencing was peripheral blood. J is TRBJ2-2 and V is TRBV5-5, with D unclear. The source is a woman aged 25 to 39 who had recovered from COVID-19. The chain's CDR3 is CASSSSYTGELFF. The CDR3 DNA sequence: TGTGCCAGCAGCTCCTCGTACACCGGGGAGCTGTTTTTT.